These 28 T cell receptor beta chains came from one sample sequenced in a study of cytomegalovirus exposure and HLA in healthy donors. PCR used 60 Vbeta primers and 13 Jbeta primers. Data came from immunoSEQ multiplex PCR; TCRdb stores just in-frame clones and leaves some out. The sample carries under 200,000 clones, approximately 82% recorded once. The sample consisted of PBMCs. The origin of the receptors is a man between 40 and 49 years old in good health and CMV-seropositive.

The chain has TRBV28 and TRBJ2-3; D might be TRBD2 (6 bases). This CDR3 comprises 14 residues. The V and J ends lost 2 bases and 10 bases respectively, with 16 bases between them. Germline CDR1 and CDR2: MDHEN and SYDVKM. The CDR3 DNA sequence: TGTGCCAGCAGTTTACGGGGACTGGATTATGCGCAGTATTTT. Its protein is CASSLRGLDYAQYF.

This chain joins TRBV7-3 and TRBJ2-1; D not resolved. The germline V and J ends were trimmed by 5 bases and 3 bases, with 11 bases remaining between them. The CDR3 covers 14 residues. CDR1 and CDR2 (germline): SGHTA, FQGTGA. In nucleotides, the CDR3 is TGTGCCAGCAGCCAACTTGGTGGCTACAATGAGCAGTTCTTC. Translation: CASSQLGGYNEQFF.

About this clone: Compared with germline, one end of the junction differs, possibly owing to a read error. This rearrangement joins TRBV7-9 to TRBJ2-1; possible D gene TRBD2, 6 bases. CDR1 and CDR2 (germline): SEHNR, FQNEAQ (reference sequence). The CDR3 contains 16 residues. CDR3: CSSSLSPGATEGEQFF. CDR3 sequence (DNA): TGTTCCAGCAGCTTATCACCGGGAGCCACCGAAGGTGAGCAGTTCTTC.

The J gene is TRBJ2-5, the V gene TRBV28; D is possibly TRBD1 (6 bases). Trimming took off 4 bases at V and 11 bases at J, with 17 bases between the two ends. This CDR3 is built from 13 residues. From germline, CDR1 is MDHEN and CDR2 SYDVKM. CDR3 in amino acids: CASSSGAAGEQYF. CDR3 nucleotides: TGTGCCAGCAGTTCAGGGGCAGCCGGGGAGCAGTACTTC.

The CDR3 sequence: CAWQKDRGQYGYTF. As DNA, the CDR3 is TGTGCCTGGCAGAAGGACAGGGGGCAATATGGCTACACCTTC. The chain couples TRBV30 to TRBJ1-2; 11 bases line up with TRBD1. V dropped 5 bases and J dropped 5; count of bases not matched to a gene: 7. The CDR3 contains 14 residues. Germline V gives CDR1 GTSNPN, CDR2 SVGIG (reference sequence).

There are a few counts of this clone. This chain uses TRBV2 with TRBJ2-7; 8 nucleotides agree with TRBD1. The junction had 8 bases not matched to a gene; V was cut back by 7 bases and J by 3 bases. Germline-derived CDR1 and CDR2 are SNHLY and FYNNEI. The CDR3 has 14 amino acids. CDR3 protein: CASIPGTGIYEQYF. For the CDR3, the DNA is TGTGCCAGCATTCCCGGGACAGGAATCTACGAGCAGTACTTC.

CDR3 sequence reads: CAWSGQGSQPQHF. DNA of the CDR3: TGTGCCTGGAGTGGCCAGGGGAGCCAGCCCCAGCATTTT. V usage is TRBV30 and J usage is TRBJ1-5, with a weak D call TRBD1 (6 bases). This CDR3 contains 13 residues. Trimming took off 1 base at V and 7 bases at J, with 11 bases between the two ends. In germline, CDR1 is GTSNPN, CDR2 SVGIG (reference sequence).

This clone was seen only once. The chain joins TRBV5-1 to TRBJ2-7; D perhaps matches TRBD2 (6 bases). This CDR3 is built from 15 residues. Trimming took 0 bases from V and 2 from J, leaving 12 bases between them. Germline-derived CDR1 and CDR2 are SGHRS and YFSETQ. In nucleotides, the CDR3 is TGCGCCAGCAGCTTGGAATTGGGGGGTCCCTACGAGCAGTACTTC. Amino acids: CASSLELGGPYEQYF.

The chain combines TRBV19 with TRBJ2-7; possible D gene TRBD1, 5 bases. The CDR3 totals 13 residues. V dropped 8 bases and J dropped 6 bases, with 17 bases sitting between them. Per germline, CDR1 LNHDA and CDR2 SQIVND (reference sequence). CDR3 sequence (DNA): TGTGCCAGTGCTCCCGGAAGGGGATCCGAGCAGTACTTC. Translated, it gives CASAPGRGSEQYF.

This clone has more than one count but fewer than ten. The chain couples TRBV18 to TRBJ2-7; D is perhaps TRBD2 (6 bases). CDR1 is KGHSH, CDR2 LQKENI, per germline. This CDR3 has 17 amino acids. The V end was cut by 2 bases, the J end by 0 bases, with 17 bases between. DNA of the CDR3: TGTGCCAGCTCACCAGTCGCCGGGACTTCCTTCTCCTACGAGCAGTACTTC. Translation: CASSPVAGTSFSYEQYF.

The gene calls are TRBV7-2 and TRBJ2-2; the D gene is possibly TRBD1 (6 bases). The V end lost 2 bases, the J end lost 6 bases, and 10 bases lay between the germline ends. CDR3 size: 14 residues. Germline V CDR1 and CDR2: SGHTA, FQGNSA. The CDR3 loop is CASSLLGQSGELFF. The CDR3 DNA reads TGTGCCAGCAGCTTACTCGGACAGTCCGGGGAGCTGTTTTTT. Complete variable domain (other parts from reference TRBV7-2 and TRBJ2-2): GAGVSQSPSNKVTEKGKDVELRCDPISGHTALYWYRQSLGQGLEFLIYFQGNSAPDKSGLPSDRFSAERTGGSVSTLTIQRTQQEDSAVYLCASSLLGQSGELFFGEGSRLTVL.

The chain recombines TRBV27 with TRBJ1-5, with D hard to call. There are 13 residues in the CDR3. Trimming took off 6 bases at V and 6 bases at J, with 12 bases between the two ends. The germline V gene encodes CDR1 MNHEY and CDR2 SMNVEV (reference sequence). The CDR3 DNA reads TGTGCCAGCAGCTCTTCTCCGCGTCAGCCCCAGCATTTT. Translated: CASSSSPRQPQHF.

The sample holds one count of this clone. J is TRBJ2-7 and V is TRBV5-4, with 10 bases lining up with TRBD1. The CDR3 sequence is 15 residues long. Germline V CDR1 and CDR2: SGHNT, YYREEE (reference sequence). With 5 bases clipped from V and 0 bases from J, the junction kept 5 bases outside the gene matches. CDR3 sequence reads: CASRAGTGASYEQYF. In DNA, the CDR3 is TGTGCCAGCAGGGCCGGGACAGGGGCCTCCTACGAGCAGTACTTC.

This chain connects TRBV7-2 to TRBJ2-5; D ambiguous. The CDR3 runs 13 residues. Germline V gene lookup returns CDR1 SGHTA and CDR2 FQGNSA. The V and J ends lost 1 base and 10 bases respectively, with 13 bases between them. CDR3 residues: CASSLVSPSLQYF. For the CDR3, the DNA is TGTGCCAGCAGCTTAGTATCCCCCTCCCTCCAGTACTTC.

The chain links TRBV18 to TRBJ2-7, with TRBD2 identical over 8 bases. CDR3 size: 14 residues. From germline, CDR1 is KGHSH and CDR2 LQKENI. J was trimmed by 4 bases and V by 3 bases; bases with no gene match: 5. CDR3 coding DNA: TGTGCCAGCTCACCTGGACTAGCAGTTTACGAGCAGTACTTC. Its translation: CASSPGLAVYEQYF.

This sequence joins TRBV28 and TRBJ1-3; TRBD1 is a possible D gene (5 bases). CDR1 MDHEN and CDR2 SYDVKM come from the germline V gene. The CDR3 runs to 14 residues. Trimming cost V 6 bases and J 3 bases, with 12 bases left between them. In DNA form, the CDR3 reads TGTGCCAGCAGCGTGGCGGGACTTGGAAACACCATATATTTT. Translation gives CASSVAGLGNTIYF.

The rearrangement uses TRBV29-1 and TRBJ1-5; D unclear. The CDR3 spans 13 residues. The V end lost 4 bases, the J end lost 5 bases, and 12 bases lay between the germline ends. In germline, CDR1 is SQVTM, CDR2 ANQGSEA. The CDR3 here is CSVVAGSHQPQHF. The CDR3 nucleotides read TGCAGCGTTGTCGCTGGCTCCCATCAGCCCCAGCATTTT.

This clone showed up many times. The gene calls are TRBV4-3 and TRBJ2-7; D gene uncertain. The CDR3 extends over 14 amino acids. Trimming cost V 1 base and J 3 bases, with 10 bases left between them. In germline, CDR1 is LGHNA, CDR2 YSLEER. In nucleotides, the CDR3 is TGCGCCAGCAGCCAAGGCCGGAGAGTCTACGAGCAGTACTTC. Its translation is CASSQGRRVYEQYF.

The chain is built from TRBV11-1 and TRBJ2-7; weak D call: TRBD2 (6 bases). Germline lookup yields CDR1 SGHAT and CDR2 FQDESV (reference sequence). V lost 0 bases, J lost 7 bases, and 19 bases lay in between. The CDR3 sequence is 16 residues long. Here the CDR3 reads CASSLAAGYGGGEQYF. The CDR3 bases are TGTGCCAGCAGCTTAGCTGCCGGCTACGGGGGTGGTGAGCAGTACTTC.

This sequence joins TRBV14 and TRBJ2-3, with TRBD1 identical over 7 bases. The germline V gene encodes CDR1 SGHDN and CDR2 FVKESK. With 4 bases clipped from V and 3 bases from J, the junction kept 7 bases outside the gene matches. The CDR3 has 15 amino acids. In nucleotides, the CDR3 is TGTGCCAGCAGCCCACCAAGGACAGGAACAGATACGCAGTATTTT. As protein: CASSPPRTGTDTQYF.

This clone was counted once. Here the CDR3 DNA reads TGTGCCAGCAGTCTACTAGCGGGGTACAATGAGCAGTTCTTC. The encoded protein is CASSLLAGYNEQFF. The rearrangement uses TRBV27 and TRBJ2-1; 10 positions agree with TRBD2. The CDR3 consists of 14 residues. Germline V gene data show CDR1 as MNHEY and CDR2 as SMNVEV (reference sequence). Germline trimming cut 5 bases from V and 4 bases from J; bases unmatched to any gene: 2.

In nucleotides, the CDR3 is TGTGCCAGCAGACGCGGGGGAGAGCCCCAGCATTTT. Its translation: CASRRGGEPQHF. This chain joins TRBV6-1 and TRBJ1-5; D perhaps matches TRBD1 (5 bases). The CDR3 is 12 amino acids. V was trimmed by 6 bases and J by 8 bases, leaving 11 bases between them. The V gene's germline CDR1 is MNHNS and CDR2 SASEGT.

The chain employs TRBV6-1 and TRBJ2-6, with D maybe TRBD1 (6 bases). With 9 bases removed from V and 0 bases from J, the gap between germline ends came to 12 bases. This CDR3 contains 15 residues. CDR1 and CDR2 from the germline V gene are MNHNS and SASEGT. CDR3 sequence: CASRDRLSGANVLTF. The CDR3 nucleotides read TGTGCCAGTAGAGACAGGCTCTCTGGGGCCAACGTCCTGACTTTC.

This clone was seen a handful of times. This chain joins TRBV10-3 and TRBJ2-7, with 8 bases identical to TRBD1. With 8 bases clipped from V and 6 bases from J, the junction kept 9 bases outside the gene matches. From germline, CDR1 is ENHRY and CDR2 SYGVKD. The CDR3 length is 13 residues. The CDR3 region has the DNA TGTGCCATCCAGGACAGGGATGTCGCCGAGCAGTACTTC. Its protein product is CAIQDRDVAEQYF.

The V and J genes are TRBV6-5 and TRBJ1-1; D gene ambiguous. This CDR3 is 11 amino acids long. The V end lost 2 bases, the J end lost 11 bases, and 9 bases lay between the germline ends. Germline loops: CDR1 MNHEY, CDR2 SVGAGI. The chain's CDR3 is CASSYGPKAFF. The CDR3 bases are TGTGCCAGCAGTTACGGGCCTAAGGCTTTCTTT.

The chain couples TRBV5-4 to TRBJ2-5, with TRBD1 matching 7 bases. CDR3 length: 15 residues. V shed 7 bases and J 2 bases; nucleotides not matched to a gene: 11. From germline, CDR1 is SGHNT and CDR2 YYREEE (reference sequence). The CDR3 DNA follows: TGTGCCAGCGCCTTTGGGGGACAGTCGCAAGAGACCCAGTACTTC. Translating it yields CASAFGGQSQETQYF.

This clone was counted only a few times. This chain connects TRBV7-7 to TRBJ2-3, with 9 bases that match TRBD2. Germline CDR1 and CDR2: SSHAT and FNYEAQ (reference sequence). This CDR3 has 15 residues. Trimming cost V 1 base and J 6 bases; bases outside gene matches: 5. This CDR3 is CASSLGLAAYDTQYF. DNA of the CDR3: TGTGCCAGCAGCTTAGGACTAGCGGCGTACGATACGCAGTATTTT.

J is TRBJ2-3 and V is TRBV5-1, with 10 bases matching TRBD2. With 2 bases clipped from V and 2 bases from J, the junction kept 8 bases outside the gene matches. This CDR3 contains 17 residues. CDR1 and CDR2 (germline): SGHRS, YFSETQ. CDR3 coding DNA: TGCGCCAGCAGCTTTCTACAGAGCGGGAGGGCCACAGATACGCAGTATTTT. Its translation: CASSFLQSGRATDTQYF.